This entry describes one T cell receptor (beta chain). The record originates from a study of T cell responses to AZD1222 COVID-19 vaccine. The CDR3 is 15 amino acids. Germline V lookup: CDR1 LNHNV, CDR2 YYDKDF (reference sequence). The V gene lost 0 bases and the J gene lost 3 bases, with 9 bases spanning the gap. The data were produced by immunoSEQ multiplex PCR, yet TCRdb's version contains in-frame clones alone and is incomplete. This table holds some 130,000 clones, around nine tenths found once. The clonotype originates from an adult in good health. The V call is TRBV15, the J call TRBJ1-5; D gene ambiguous. Specimen: peripheral blood, collected on day 0 of AZD1222 vaccination. CDR3 amino acids: CATSRDGRANQPQHF. For the CDR3, the DNA is TGTGCCACCAGCAGAGATGGTAGGGCCAATCAGCCCCAGCATTTT.